These 24 T cell receptor beta chains originate from one sample sequenced in a study of blood T cell repertoires in COVID-19. Profiling relied on immunoSEQ multiplex PCR, and the TCRdb table lists in-frame clones only, not all of them. The sample shows 200,000 to 250,000 clones, roughly 83% of them seen only once. The specimen sequenced was peripheral blood. These receptors were obtained from a woman between 45 and 65 years old with acute or convalescent COVID-19.

This clone was counted a single time. This sequence joins TRBV5-6 and TRBJ2-3; maybe TRBD2 (5 bases). V lost 0 bases and J lost 13, with 18 bases in between. Germline V gene lookup returns CDR1 SGHDT and CDR2 YYEEEE. The CDR3 length is 14 residues. The CDR3 spells CASSLARVLTPKYF. The CDR3 DNA reads as TGTGCCAGCAGCTTGGCGAGGGTTTTAACCCCTAAGTATTTT. Using reference TRBV5-6 and TRBJ2-3 for the parts outside the CDR3, the full variable domain is DAGVTQSPTHLIKTRGQQVTLRCSPKSGHDTVSWYQQALGQGPQFIFQYYEEEERQRGNFPDRFSGHQFPNYSSELNVNALLLGDSALYLCASSLARVLTPKYFGPGTRLTVL.

The V and J genes are TRBV6-5 and TRBJ2-4; 7 positions agree with TRBD1. This CDR3 spans 15 amino acids. In germline, CDR1 is MNHEY, CDR2 SVGAGI. After removal of 6 bases from V and 0 bases from J, the junction contained 5 bases not matched to a gene. The CDR3 spells CASSRDSRAKNIQYF. In DNA form, the CDR3 reads TGTGCCAGCAGCCGGGACAGCCGAGCCAAAAACATTCAGTACTTC.

This clone was recorded a few times. The CDR3 nucleotides are TGTGCCAGCAGTTACTCGGTCCAGCGGGGGGTCGAGCAGTACTTC. This encodes CASSYSVQRGVEQYF. The rearrangement links TRBV6-5 to TRBJ2-7; 9 bases align to TRBD2. In germline, CDR1 is MNHEY, CDR2 SVGAGI. The CDR3 is made up of 15 amino acids. V shed 0 bases and J 6 bases; nucleotides not matched to a gene: 6.

V gene TRBV5-1 combines with J gene TRBJ1-1; D is perhaps TRBD1 (6 bases). The CDR3 extends over 14 amino acids. CDR1 SGHRS and CDR2 YFSETQ come from the germline V gene. V gave up 3 bases and J gave up 2 bases, with 11 bases separating them. The CDR3 sequence: CASSWGGRNTEAFF. In nucleotides, the CDR3 is TGCGCCAGCAGCTGGGGGGGGCGCAACACTGAAGCTTTCTTT. Complete variable domain (other parts from reference TRBV5-1 and TRBJ1-1): KAGVTQTPRYLIKTRGQQVTLSCSPISGHRSVSWYQQTPGQGLQFLFEYFSETQRNKGNFPGRFSGRQFSNSRSEMNVSTLELGDSALYLCASSWGGRNTEAFFGQGTRLTVV.

This chain joins TRBV4-1 and TRBJ2-1; D possibly corresponds to TRBD2 (6 bases). This CDR3 contains 16 residues. The germline V and J ends were trimmed by 1 base and 9 bases, with 19 bases remaining between them. In germline, CDR1 is MGHRA, CDR2 YSYEKL. The CDR3 DNA reads TGCGCCAGCAGCCAAGGACCTCTAGCGCGAGGCGCTGAGCAGTTCTTC. Translating gives CASSQGPLARGAEQFF.

This chain connects TRBV4-3 to TRBJ1-2, with 7 bases matching TRBD1. The trim removed 1 base at V and 4 bases at J, leaving 6 bases unmatched. This CDR3 is built from 15 residues. Germline V CDR1 and CDR2: LGHNA, YSLEER. CDR3 protein: CASSQARTGLYGYTF. For the CDR3, the DNA is TGCGCCAGCAGCCAAGCACGGACAGGCCTCTATGGCTACACCTTC.

V and J are TRBV28 and TRBJ1-5; D remains unclear. This CDR3 is 12 amino acids long. The V end lost 7 bases, the J end lost 2 bases, and 6 bases lay between the germline ends. Germline-derived CDR1 and CDR2 are MDHEN and SYDVKM. In nucleotides, the CDR3 is TGTGCCAGCAAACTAGGCAATCAGCCCCAGCATTTT. Translating gives CASKLGNQPQHF.

The chain joins TRBV30 to TRBJ2-7; perhaps TRBD2 as D (6 bases). CDR3 size: 14 residues. Germline CDR1 and CDR2: GTSNPN and SVGIG (reference sequence). Between the trimmed V and J ends, which lost 2 bases and 3 bases, there was a span of 14 bases. CDR3 DNA sequence: TGTGCCTGGAGTCTCGGAGGGTCGTACTACGAGCAGTACTTC. This translates into CAWSLGGSYYEQYF.

The V gene is TRBV28, the J gene TRBJ1-2; 9 positions match TRBD1. After removal of 5 bases from V and 6 bases from J, the junction contained 13 bases not matched to a gene. CDR3 length: 16 amino acids. Germline CDR1 is MDHEN and CDR2 is SYDVKM. The CDR3 loop is CASSLVVGQGSNGYTF. In DNA form, the CDR3 reads TGTGCCAGCAGTCTCGTAGTAGGACAGGGGTCGAATGGCTACACCTTC.

A few counts support this clone. The chain links TRBV12-3 or TRBV12-4 to TRBJ1-1; unclear D gene. The ends were cut back, 7 bases at V and 0 bases at J, with 3 bases in the middle. CDR3 size: 11 residues. The CDR3 coding sequence is TGTGCCAGCACGGTGAACACTGAAGCTTTCTTT. It specifies CASTVNTEAFF.

The rearrangement joins TRBV6-5 to TRBJ1-5, with 7 bases matching TRBD1. Germline V gene lookup returns CDR1 MNHEY and CDR2 SVGAGI. This CDR3 has 13 amino acids. V lost 11 bases, J lost 0 bases, and 4 bases stayed unmatched. The CDR3 protein is CAGQVNSNQPQHF. The DNA of the CDR3 is TGTGCCGGACAGGTAAATAGCAATCAGCCCCAGCATTTT.

The gene calls are TRBV3-1 (or the pseudogene TRBV3-2) and TRBJ1-3, with no clear D. This CDR3 is 15 amino acids long. The V gene lost 1 base and the J gene lost 0 bases, with 7 bases spanning the gap. Germline V gene lookup returns CDR1 LGHDT and CDR2 YNNKEL (reference sequence). This CDR3 is CASSQGPNSGNTIYF. CDR3 nucleotides: TGTGCCAGCAGCCAAGGCCCTAACTCTGGAAACACCATATATTTT.

The chain uses TRBV6-2 or TRBV6-3 and TRBJ2-7; D is ambiguous. V lost 0 bases, J lost 5 bases, and 5 bases lay in between. The germline V gene encodes CDR1 MNHEY and CDR2 SVGEGT. CDR3 length: 12 residues. The CDR3 DNA reads TGTGCCAGCAGTTACTCGAGAGACGAGCAGTACTTC. Translation gives CASSYSRDEQYF.

The gene calls are TRBV9 and TRBJ2-2, with D perhaps matching TRBD2 (6 bases). Germline V lookup: CDR1 SGDLS, CDR2 YYNGEE. Trimming removed 4 bases at V and 2 bases at J, with 18 bases between. The CDR3 is made up of 17 amino acids. CDR3 coding DNA: TGTGCCAGCAGCCCTCAACCACGACTAGGTAACACCGGGGAGCTGTTTTTT. This sequence encodes CASSPQPRLGNTGELFF.

The chain links TRBV2 to TRBJ1-4; 7 bases are shared with TRBD1. Germline loops: CDR1 SNHLY, CDR2 FYNNEI. This CDR3 comprises 14 residues. V lost 8 bases to trimming and J lost 7 bases; unmatched junction nucleotides: 10. The CDR3 nucleotides are TGTGCCAGCGACGAGAGGGGGCGTGTTGAAAAACTGTTTTTT. As protein: CASDERGRVEKLFF.

This chain links TRBV28 with TRBJ2-7, with a weak D call TRBD1 (6 bases). Germline V gene sequence: CDR1 MDHEN, CDR2 SYDVKM. CDR3 length equals 15 residues. V gave up 1 base and J gave up 2 bases, with 12 bases separating them. The CDR3 region is CASSLSRNRAYEQYF. DNA for the CDR3: TGTGCCAGCAGTTTATCACGGAACAGGGCCTACGAGCAGTACTTC.

This chain uses TRBV2 with TRBJ1-5; 7 positions match TRBD1. Germline CDR1 is SNHLY and CDR2 is FYNNEI. The length of the CDR3 is 14 residues. The V gene end was trimmed by 9 bases and the J gene end by 3 bases; junction bases not matched to a gene: 8. CDR3 bases: TGTGCCAGTACCACGACAGGGAACAATCAGCCCCAGCATTTT. Its translation is CASTTTGNNQPQHF.

In its sample, this clone was seen once. The chain has TRBV10-3 and TRBJ1-1; 9 bases are shared with TRBD1. This CDR3 is built from 13 residues. The J segment lost 4 bases and the V segment lost 4 bases, leaving 1 base of the junction unmatched. Germline lookup yields CDR1 ENHRY and CDR2 SYGVKD. Here the CDR3 reads CAISGTGATEAFF. DNA of the CDR3: TGTGCCATCAGTGGGACAGGGGCCACTGAAGCTTTCTTT.

The chain couples TRBV19 to TRBJ2-1; D is uncertain. The CDR3 is 15 residues long. The germline V gene has CDR1 LNHDA and CDR2 SQIVND (reference sequence). V dropped 3 bases and J dropped 0 bases, with 9 bases sitting between them. As DNA, the CDR3 is TGTGCCAGTAGTATTTGGCTGGCCTCCTACAATGAGCAGTTCTTC. Its protein is CASSIWLASYNEQFF.

A word on this clone: It is unclear where the CDR3 begins or ends on the DNA, so no DNA is shown, and the CDR3 is as TCRdb lists it. The chain links TRBV5-5 to TRBJ1-1. The CDR3 comprises 13 residues, both ends counted. Germline V CDR1 and CDR2: SGHKS, YYEKEE (reference sequence). CDR3 sequence reads: CASSFGPGAEAFF.

This clone was recorded only once. The chain uses TRBV2 and TRBJ1-5; tentative D call: TRBD1 (5 bases). Trimming shortened V by 7 bases and J by 1 base, and 8 bases separated the two germline ends. Germline V gives CDR1 SNHLY, CDR2 FYNNEI. This CDR3 contains 13 residues. As DNA, the CDR3 is TGTGCCAGCATGGGGCAAAGCAATCAGCCCCAGCATTTT. This codes for CASMGQSNQPQHF.

CDR3 nucleotide sequence: TGTGCCATCAGTGAGAGGCAGGACTCCTACAATGAGCAGTTCTTC. It specifies CAISERQDSYNEQFF. V gene TRBV10-3 combines with J gene TRBJ2-1; D is uncertain. In germline, CDR1 is ENHRY, CDR2 SYGVKD. CDR3 length: 15 amino acids. Trimming removed 2 bases from V and 0 bases from J, with 8 bases in between.

This clone was picked up a small number of times. The chain is built from TRBV5-4 and TRBJ2-5, with a possible D match to TRBD1 (6 bases). Trimming left V 0 bases short and J 5 bases short, with 14 bases between. The CDR3 consists of 15 residues. In germline, CDR1 is SGHNT, CDR2 YYREEE (reference sequence). The CDR3: CASSLAGTDRETQYF. CDR3 sequence (DNA): TGTGCCAGCAGCTTGGCCGGGACCGACAGGGAGACCCAGTACTTC.

This chain connects TRBV6-2 or TRBV6-3 to TRBJ1-2, with D perhaps matching TRBD1 (5 bases). CDR1 is MNHEY, CDR2 SVGEGT, per germline. The CDR3 totals 16 residues. V was pared by 5 bases and J by 4 bases, with 20 bases between. The CDR3 loop is CASSPGHLSYFYGYTF. CDR3 nucleotides: TGTGCCAGCAGTCCCGGACACCTCTCCTACTTCTATGGCTACACCTTC.